The rows below give T cell receptor beta chains drawn from one sample of a study of cytomegalovirus exposure and HLA in healthy donors. Sequenced by immunoSEQ multiplex PCR; TCRdb stores in-frame clones only, minus some. The repertoire holds roughly 56,000 clones, with under 85% as singletons. Sequencing input: PBMCs. These TCRs come from a man aged 45 to 65 in good health and CMV-seropositive. Each CDR3 is given with its conserved first and last residue. Fields, in order: clone size, V gene, D gene, J gene, CDR3 DNA, CDR3 protein. The D gene is left open where the match is weak. Some rows mark clone size as missing; the rest say once, few, many or name a class of expanded clone.

few	TRBV2	.	TRBJ2-1	TGTGCCAGCAGCGTCCAGGGAGGCTCCTACAATGAGCAGTTCTTC	CASSVQGGSYNEQFF
.	TRBV28	.	TRBJ2-1	TGTGCCAGCAATCGTAAGCGACCCAAATCCTACAATGAGCAGTTCTTC	CASNRKRPKSYNEQFF
.	TRBV7-9	.	TRBJ1-2	TGTTCCAGCAGCGCCCGGTCGGGTGGCTACACCTTC	CSSSARSGGYTF
few	TRBV4-2	TRBD2	TRBJ2-3	TGTGCCAGCAGCTTGATGGCGGGAGGGCCAGATACGCAGTATTTT	CASSLMAGGPDTQYF
.	TRBV19	TRBD1	TRBJ2-5	TGTGCCAGTAGTATAAGACAGGGAAGAGAACAAGAGACCCAGTACTTC	CASSIRQGREQETQYF
.	TRBV6-4	TRBD2	TRBJ2-1	TGTGCCAGCAGTGAGACTAGCGGGAGAGGCGATGAGCAGTTCTTC	CASSETSGRGDEQFF
.	TRBV6-5	TRBD1	TRBJ1-2	TGTGCCAGCAGCCGACAGGGGGCAAGGGGCTACACCTTC	CASSRQGARGYTF
.	TRBV6-1	.	TRBJ2-7	TGTGCCAGCAGCATCGGGTCGCTCCCAAGCTACGAGCAGTACTTC	CASSIGSLPSYEQYF
.	TRBV7-6	.	TRBJ2-1	TGTGCCAGCAGCTTGGGCAGTAGCTCCTACAATGAGCAGTTCTTC	CASSLGSSSYNEQFF
.	TRBV5-1	.	TRBJ1-5	TGCGCCAGCCGCGCCGGGGGTTATAGCAATCAGCCCCAGCATTTT	CASRAGGYSNQPQHF
.	TRBV10-3	TRBD1	TRBJ1-1	TGTGCCATCAGTGAGCTACTTCCGGGACAGGGAACTGAAGCTTTCTTT	CAISELLPGQGTEAFF
few	TRBV7-8	.	TRBJ1-5	TGTGCCAGCAGCTTTGACAGCTACAATCAGCCCCAGCATTTT	CASSFDSYNQPQHF
.	TRBV19	.	TRBJ1-3	TGTGCCAGTAGCATCCAGGGAAACGCCATATATTTT	CASSIQGNAIYF
.	TRBV7-9	TRBD1	TRBJ1-2	TGTGCCAGCAGCTCGACCTTACAGGGGAGCAACTATGGCTACACCTTC	CASSSTLQGSNYGYTF
.	TRBV29-1	TRBD1	TRBJ2-7	TGCAGCGCCCCGGGACAGACGCCCTACGAGCAGTACTTC	CSAPGQTPYEQYF
.	TRBV6-5	.	TRBJ1-5	TGTGCCAGCAGTATAACATGGGGGGGTGATCAGCCCCAGCATTTT	CASSITWGGDQPQHF
few	TRBV27	TRBD1	TRBJ2-1	TGTGCCAGGAGACAGGACAGGATTAAAGCGGATGAGCAGTTCTTC	CARRQDRIKADEQFF
few	TRBV15	TRBD2	TRBJ2-7	TGTGCCACCCGGGGGGGAGCGGGGTCCTACGAGCAGTACTTC	CATRGGAGSYEQYF
.	TRBV5-4	.	TRBJ2-7	TGTGCCAGCAGCTTAGGAGGATCTTCCTACGAGCAGTACTTC	CASSLGGSSYEQYF
.	TRBV28	TRBD2	TRBJ2-1	TGTGCCAGCAGTTCCCCGGGACTAGCGGGAGGCGTCTACAATGAGCAGTTCTTC	CASSSPGLAGGVYNEQFF
.	TRBV27	.	TRBJ1-1	TGTGCCAGCAGTCCTTGGCAAGTTAGGGACACTGAAGCCTTCTTT	CASSPWQVRDTEAFF
.	TRBV7-9	TRBD1	TRBJ2-7	TGTGCCAGCAGCTTGGGACAGGTGGTTTCATACGAGCAGTACTTC	CASSLGQVVSYEQYF
.	TRBV5-1	TRBD2	TRBJ2-1	TGCGCCAGCAGCTCCGGGACTAGCGGGAGGGCCTACAATGAGCAGTTCTTC	CASSSGTSGRAYNEQFF
.	TRBV19	.	TRBJ1-2	TGTGCCAGTAGTGTGGACAGCAGAACGTCTGGCTACACCTTC	CASSVDSRTSGYTF
.	TRBV28	TRBD1	TRBJ2-7	TGTGCCAGCAGTGTACAGGGGTCCGCGTACGAGCAGTACTTC	CASSVQGSAYEQYF
.	TRBV5-5	.	TRBJ2-7	TGTGCCAGCAGCTTTGGAGGTGGAGGGATCGTACAGTACTTC	CASSFGGGGIVQYF
.	TRBV28	TRBD1	TRBJ1-2	TGTGCCAGCAGCATTTCCCGGGGGACAGGGGGTATTGGCTACACCTTC	CASSISRGTGGIGYTF
few	TRBV27	.	TRBJ1-6	TGTGCCAGCAGTTTATCCCAAAGGAGCTCCTATAATTCCCCCCTCCACTTT	CASSLSQRSSYNSPLHF
.	TRBV19	TRBD1	TRBJ1-2	TGTGCCAGTAGTATCCGACAGGGGGCGCATGGCTACACCTTC	CASSIRQGAHGYTF
.	TRBV5-1	.	TRBJ1-2	TGCGCCAGCAGCTTTAGCGGGGTCGGAGGGTATGGCTACACCTTC	CASSFSGVGGYGYTF
few	TRBV5-1	.	TRBJ1-4	TGCGCCAGCAGCTTGGAAGTCAGAGGTAAACTGTTTTTT	CASSLEVRGKLFF
.	TRBV9	.	TRBJ2-5	TGTGCCAGCAGCGTAGCCAGGGAAGAGACCCAGTACTTC	CASSVAREETQYF
.	TRBV9	.	TRBJ1-2	TGTGCCAGCAGCGGCCAGGGGAATATAGGCTATGGCTACACCTTC	CASSGQGNIGYGYTF
.	TRBV28	TRBD1	TRBJ2-5	TGTGCCAGCAGTTATCAGACGGGACAGGGCTCGCAGACCCAGTACTTC	CASSYQTGQGSQTQYF
once	TRBV5-6	TRBD2	TRBJ2-3	TGTGCCAGCAGGCGGGGGACTGGGGGTACGCAGTATTTT	CASRRGTGGTQYF
.	TRBV27	TRBD1	TRBJ2-7	TGTGCCAGCAGTTTAAAACAGGGGTTTCGCTACGAGCAGTACTTC	CASSLKQGFRYEQYF
.	TRBV27	TRBD1	TRBJ2-5	TGTGCCAGCAGCCCCGACAGGGAAGTATTGGCGGAGGAGACCCAGTACTTC	CASSPDREVLAEETQYF